These 30 T cell receptor beta chains came from one sample sequenced in a study of blood T cell repertoires in COVID-19. TCRdb keeps only in-frame clones here, not all; method: immunoSEQ multiplex PCR. The sample consists of roughly 80,000 clones, roughly four fifths of them appearing once. Sequencing used peripheral blood. All receptors come from a human donor in a cohort sampled during active COVID-19.

V usage is TRBV5-1 and J usage is TRBJ1-1; 11 bases agree with TRBD1. Unmatched junction bases numbered 9, after V lost 4 bases and J lost 4 bases. CDR1 is SGHRS and CDR2 is YFSETQ in the germline V gene. The CDR3 is 16 residues long. CDR3: CASSLRDRGIGTEAFF. DNA for the CDR3: TGCGCCAGCAGCCTCCGGGACAGGGGGATTGGCACTGAAGCTTTCTTT.

The chain recombines TRBV7-9 with TRBJ2-5; 10 nucleotides align to TRBD2. Germline CDR1 and CDR2: SEHNR and FQNEAQ (reference sequence). CDR3 length: 16 amino acids. Germline trimming cut 2 bases from V and 2 bases from J; bases unmatched to any gene: 5. CDR3 DNA: TGTGCCAGCAGCTTAAGGCTAGCGGGGGCTCAAGAGACCCAGTACTTC. It encodes CASSLRLAGAQETQYF.

V gene TRBV18 combines with J gene TRBJ2-1; TRBD2 is a possible D gene (7 bases). CDR1 KGHSH and CDR2 LQKENI come from the germline V gene. The CDR3 loop spans 14 amino acids. The ends were cut back, 6 bases at V and 9 bases at J, with 18 bases in the middle. The CDR3 sequence: CASSPWGGRTEQFF. Written as DNA, the CDR3 is TGTGCCAGCTCGCCCTGGGGGGGGCGGACTGAGCAGTTCTTC. The variable domain in full, completed from reference TRBV18 and TRBJ2-1, reads NAGVMQNPRHLVRRRGQEARLRCSPMKGHSHVYWYRQLPEEGLKFMVYLQKENIIDESGMPKERFSAEFPKEGPSILRIQQVVRGDSAAYFCASSPWGGRTEQFFGPGTRLTVL.

V gene TRBV9 combines with J gene TRBJ2-2; D possibly corresponds to TRBD1 (6 bases). The CDR3 runs to 17 residues. V was cut by 5 bases and J by 1 base, with 18 bases left in between. Germline V gene lookup returns CDR1 SGDLS and CDR2 YYNGEE. The CDR3 DNA follows: TGTGCCAGCAGGGGACAATTGGGACCTAAGAACACCGGGGAGCTGTTTTTT. Amino acid sequence: CASRGQLGPKNTGELFF.

V and J are TRBV5-1 and TRBJ2-3, with 7 bases lining up with TRBD2. With 7 bases clipped from V and 2 bases from J, the junction kept 4 bases outside the gene matches. The V gene's germline CDR1 is SGHRS and CDR2 YFSETQ. CDR3 length equals 13 residues. Here the CDR3 reads CASGGESTDTQYF. The CDR3 DNA sequence: TGCGCCAGCGGGGGGGAATCCACAGATACGCAGTATTTT. Drawing the rest from reference TRBV5-1 and TRBJ2-3, the complete variable domain is KAGVTQTPRYLIKTRGQQVTLSCSPISGHRSVSWYQQTPGQGLQFLFEYFSETQRNKGNFPGRFSGRQFSNSRSEMNVSTLELGDSALYLCASGGESTDTQYFGPGTRLTVL.

The chain combines TRBV28 with TRBJ1-5; D perhaps matches TRBD1 (5 bases). Germline CDR1 is MDHEN and CDR2 is SYDVKM. CDR3 length: 16 amino acids. Trimming shortened V by 6 bases and J by 4 bases, and 19 bases separated the two germline ends. CDR3 region: CASSMGGPISNQPQHF. The CDR3, as DNA: TGTGCCAGCAGCATGGGGGGACCGATATCTAATCAGCCCCAGCATTTT. Full variable domain (outside the CDR3, taken from reference TRBV28 and TRBJ1-5): DVKVTQSSRYLVKRTGEKVFLECVQDMDHENMFWYRQDPGLGLRLIYFSYDVKMKEKGDIPEGYSVSREKKERFSLILESASTNQTSMYLCASSMGGPISNQPQHFGDGTRLSIL.

This clone was counted a few times. The chain joins TRBV5-1 to TRBJ2-3; D might be TRBD1 (6 bases). This CDR3 has 15 amino acids. Germline CDR1 and CDR2: SGHRS and YFSETQ. Between the trimmed V and J ends, which lost 1 base and 1 base, there was a span of 10 bases. The DNA for the CDR3 is TGCGCCAGCAGCTTGCAGGGGCCCCGCACAGATACGCAGTATTTT. Residues: CASSLQGPRTDTQYF.

V usage is TRBV28 and J usage is TRBJ2-2, with TRBD1 identical over 9 bases. Germline CDR1 reads MDHEN; CDR2 reads SYDVKM. The CDR3 loop spans 17 amino acids. V lost 0 bases, J lost 1 base, and 3 bases stayed unmatched. The CDR3 region is CASSLWGTGRNTGELFF. CDR3 DNA sequence: TGTGCCAGCAGTTTATGGGGGACAGGGAGGAACACCGGGGAGCTGTTTTTT.

The chain couples TRBV7-2 to TRBJ2-7; D perhaps matches TRBD2 (7 bases). This CDR3 has 13 residues. CDR1 and CDR2 (germline): SGHTA, FQGNSA. V was trimmed by 2 bases and J by 10 bases, leaving 15 bases between them. The chain's CDR3 is CASSLNREGSQYF. The CDR3 DNA sequence: TGTGCCAGCAGCTTAAACAGGGAGGGTTCCCAGTACTTC.

This chain links TRBV19 with TRBJ2-6; 9 positions match TRBD1. The V gene's germline CDR1 is LNHDA and CDR2 SQIVND (reference sequence). The CDR3 extends over 17 amino acids. Germline trimming cut 6 bases from V and 0 bases from J; bases unmatched to any gene: 6. CDR3: CASRRDRDFSGANVLTF. The CDR3 DNA reads TGTGCCAGTAGACGGGACAGGGACTTCTCTGGGGCCAACGTCCTGACTTTC.

The chain combines TRBV21-1 with TRBJ1-1; TRBD1 is taken as the D call from the table, unchecked against the DNA. TRBV21-1 is described as a pseudogene. This CDR3 is built from 14 residues. As DNA, the CDR3 is TGTGCCAGCAGGGACAGGGAAGTGAGGACTGAAGCTTTCTTT. Protein sequence: CASRDREVRTEAFF.

The CDR3 nucleotides are TGTGCCAGTAGTTCCACGACACGGAACTATGGCTACACCTTC. Its protein is CASSSTTRNYGYTF. The J gene is TRBJ1-2, the V gene TRBV19; D is unclear. V was trimmed by 5 bases and J by 2 bases, leaving 12 bases between them. This CDR3 comprises 14 residues. Germline V CDR1 and CDR2: LNHDA, SQIVND (reference sequence).

This chain joins TRBV7-2 and TRBJ2-2, with D possibly TRBD1 on 5 matching bases. The CDR3 contains 16 residues. Deletions cut 2 bases from V and 7 bases from J, with 17 bases between. Germline V gene data show CDR1 as SGHTA and CDR2 as FQGNSA. CDR3 region: CASSLSGSRTNGELFF. CDR3 in DNA: TGTGCCAGCAGCTTATCCGGCAGCCGGACAAACGGGGAGCTGTTTTTT.

The chain links TRBV5-6 to TRBJ1-2; D gene unclear. Between the trimmed V and J ends, which lost 0 bases and 4 bases, there was a span of 7 bases. Germline V gene lookup returns CDR1 SGHDT and CDR2 YYEEEE. This CDR3 contains 13 residues. This CDR3 is CASSLDSFYGYTF. The DNA of the CDR3 is TGTGCCAGCAGCTTGGACAGTTTCTATGGCTACACCTTC.

V gene TRBV2 combines with J gene TRBJ2-5; TRBD2 agrees at 12 bases. Germline CDR1 SNHLY, CDR2 FYNNEI. Trimming removed 10 bases from V and 5 bases from J; junction bases left unmatched: 11. The CDR3 runs to 15 residues. The CDR3 DNA is TGTGCCACGAAGGGCACTAGCGGGGGGAGGGAGACCCAGTACTTC. Translated, it gives CATKGTSGGRETQYF.

This clone was recorded a few times. CDR3 bases: TGCGCCAGCAGCCAAGATCCGGGGACTAGCGGGGGCTGGGAGCAGTACTTC. Protein sequence: CASSQDPGTSGGWEQYF. J is TRBJ2-7 and V is TRBV4-1; 14 bases are shared with TRBD2. Germline V CDR1 and CDR2: MGHRA, YSYEKL. V gave up 0 bases and J gave up 7 bases; unmatched junction bases: 8. This CDR3 region has 17 residues.

This chain connects TRBV28 to TRBJ1-5; TRBD1 might be the D (6 bases). CDR3 size: 15 residues. CDR1 is MDHEN, CDR2 SYDVKM, per germline. Trimming cost V 2 bases and J 6 bases, with 14 bases left between them. Here the CDR3 reads CASSLPGGGSQPQHF. The CDR3 DNA reads as TGTGCCAGCAGTTTACCGGGAGGGGGTAGTCAGCCCCAGCATTTT.

This clone has a handful of counts. The chain uses TRBV18 and TRBJ2-7, with D possibly being TRBD1 (5 bases). The CDR3 is 16 residues long. The V end was cut by 3 bases, the J end by 0 bases, with 15 bases between. The germline CDR1 and CDR2 sequences are KGHSH and LQKENI. CDR3 sequence: CASSPTAGRSSYEQYF. The CDR3 nucleotides read TGTGCCAGCTCACCCACGGCAGGGCGAAGCTCCTACGAGCAGTACTTC. Together with reference TRBV18 and TRBJ2-7, the CDR3 gives the full variable domain: NAGVMQNPRHLVRRRGQEARLRCSPMKGHSHVYWYRQLPEEGLKFMVYLQKENIIDESGMPKERFSAEFPKEGPSILRIQQVVRGDSAAYFCASSPTAGRSSYEQYFGPGTRLTVT.

The chain links TRBV7-9 to TRBJ1-2, with D tentatively TRBD1 (5 bases). CDR1 is SEHNR, CDR2 FQNEAQ, per germline (reference sequence). V lost 2 bases to trimming and J lost 7 bases, with 11 bases between them. The CDR3 covers 13 residues. The CDR3 reads CASSLQGSGGYTF. The CDR3 coding sequence is TGTGCCAGCAGCTTACAGGGTAGCGGTGGCTACACCTTC.

This clone was detected once. The chain uses TRBV29-1 and TRBJ2-2, with D perhaps TRBD1 (6 bases). Germline values: CDR1 SQVTM, CDR2 ANQGSEA. The CDR3 contains 12 residues. Trimming took off 6 bases at V and 3 bases at J, with 8 bases between the two ends. The CDR3 loop reads CSVGQYTGELFF. CDR3 coding DNA: TGCAGCGTAGGACAGTACACCGGGGAGCTGTTTTTT.

V is TRBV5-8 and J is TRBJ2-7; 7 bases align to TRBD2. J was trimmed by 5 bases and V by 5 bases; bases with no gene match: 10. This CDR3 region has 14 residues. The germline gives CDR1 SGHTS, CDR2 YDEGEE. The CDR3 nucleotides read TGTGCCAGCAGGCGACGGGGGGATTTCGACGAGCAGTACTTC. Protein: CASRRRGDFDEQYF.

This clone appeared a few times. Written as DNA, the CDR3 is TGTGCTAGTGGACCTTCGGGGGGAAATGAGCAGTTCTTC. Its protein is CASGPSGGNEQFF. This chain uses TRBV12-5 with TRBJ2-1; 7 bases map to TRBD2. The CDR3 contains 13 residues. Trimming cost V 6 bases and J 7 bases; bases outside gene matches: 6. Per the germline V gene, CDR1 is LGHNT and CDR2 is FRNRAP.

The V call is TRBV5-1, the J call TRBJ2-3, with 7 nucleotides matching TRBD1. V dropped 0 bases and J dropped 5; count of bases not matched to a gene: 9. The CDR3 loop spans 16 amino acids. Per the germline V gene, CDR1 is SGHRS and CDR2 is YFSETQ. CDR3 in DNA: TGCGCCAGCAGCTTGGAGGGGGCCCTCCGGGGAGATACGCAGTATTTT. Protein sequence: CASSLEGALRGDTQYF.

The V call is TRBV24-1, the J call TRBJ2-3, with 8 bases aligning to TRBD1. The CDR3 consists of 16 residues. The V and J ends lost 3 bases and 3 bases, in that order; junction bases with no gene match: 7. CDR1 is KGHDR, CDR2 SFDVKD, per germline. The CDR3 is CATSDPPDRATDTQYF. CDR3 nucleotides: TGTGCCACCAGTGATCCCCCGGACAGGGCGACAGATACGCAGTATTTT.

This clone was detected only a few times. The chain joins TRBV27 to TRBJ1-5; no reliable D call. The V gene's germline CDR1 is MNHEY and CDR2 SMNVEV (reference sequence). V was cut by 2 bases and J by 5 bases, with 13 bases left in between. The CDR3 is 15 residues long. The CDR3 loop is CASSLAHLRDQPQHF. CDR3 sequence (DNA): TGTGCCAGCAGTTTAGCCCACCTGCGGGATCAGCCCCAGCATTTT.

The CDR3 DNA reads as TGCGCCAGCAGCTTGGCACCGCAGGGGGGTCGTGAAGCTTTCTTT. Translation: CASSLAPQGGREAFF. The chain couples TRBV5-1 to TRBJ1-1; 7 bases fit TRBD1. The CDR3 length is 15 residues. From germline, CDR1 is SGHRS and CDR2 YFSETQ. V was clipped by 0 bases and J by 7 bases; unmatched bases: 9.

This rearrangement joins TRBV7-2 to TRBJ1-2; maybe TRBD1 (5 bases). Germline V gene lookup returns CDR1 SGHTA and CDR2 FQGNSA. The CDR3 has 15 residues. The V gene lost 5 bases and the J gene lost 0 bases, with 13 bases spanning the gap. CDR3 bases: TGTGCCAGCAGCCTGACAGCAAGCACTAACTATGGCTACACCTTC. It is translated as CASSLTASTNYGYTF. Variable domain in full (rest from reference TRBV7-2 and TRBJ1-2): GAGVSQSPSNKVTEKGKDVELRCDPISGHTALYWYRQSLGQGLEFLIYFQGNSAPDKSGLPSDRFSAERTGGSVSTLTIQRTQQEDSAVYLCASSLTASTNYGYTFGSGTRLTVV.

The chain couples TRBV19 to TRBJ1-1, with a tentative D call TRBD1 (5 bases). Trimming stripped 5 bases from V and 7 bases from J, with 14 bases between. The CDR3 is 13 residues long. Germline lookup yields CDR1 LNHDA and CDR2 SQIVND (reference sequence). CDR3 region: CASSLRPGFEAFF. The DNA for the CDR3 is TGTGCCAGTAGTCTACGGCCAGGGTTTGAAGCTTTCTTT.

The chain has TRBV18 and TRBJ2-3; 10 bases are a match to TRBD1. This CDR3 comprises 15 residues. In germline, CDR1 is KGHSH, CDR2 LQKENI. J was trimmed by 4 bases and V by 1 base; bases with no gene match: 2. The CDR3 DNA follows: TGTGCCAGCTCACCACGACAGGGGGCCGCAGATACGCAGTATTTT. Its protein is CASSPRQGAADTQYF.

This chain uses TRBV14 with TRBJ2-4; weak D call: TRBD1 (5 bases). Germline loops: CDR1 SGHDN, CDR2 FVKESK. Between the trimmed V and J ends, which lost 1 base and 1 base, there was a span of 14 bases. CDR3 length equals 17 residues. CDR3 DNA sequence: TGTGCCAGCAGCCAAGCACAGGTTTACGAGGCCAAAAACATTCAGTACTTC. Translated: CASSQAQVYEAKNIQYF. Combining the CDR3 with reference TRBV14 and TRBJ2-4 gives the whole variable domain EAGVTQFPSHSVIEKGQTVTLRCDPISGHDNLYWYRRVMGKEIKFLLHFVKESKQDESGMPNNRFLAERTGGTYSTLKVQPAELEDSGVYFCASSQAQVYEAKNIQYFGAGTRLSVL.